This T cell receptor (beta chain) stems from a study of blood T cell repertoires in COVID-19. This clone was observed a handful of times. Authors' analysis steps: The authors estimated nucleated cell counts from reference gene primer amplification. Profiling relied on immunoSEQ multiplex PCR, and the TCRdb table lists in-frame clones only, not all of them. The V and J calls and clone size are taken from that table; D and trimming were inferred from the DNA. The table records about 190,000 clones, more than 75% of them present only once. The V gene's germline CDR1 is ENHRY and CDR2 SYGVKD. The CDR3 runs to 14 residues. Trimming at V came to 10 bases and at J to 2 bases, leaving 9 bases not matched to a gene. Clinical histories supplied by participants themselves formed the basis of cohort assignment.

The sample comprised PBMCs or T cells enriched from blood (not recorded which). The chain recombines TRBV10-3 with TRBJ1-2; TRBD1 matches 8 bases. The clonotype originates from a woman in her forties or fifties with acute COVID-19. The CDR3 here is CATDPGQANYGYTF. The DNA for the CDR3 is TGTGCCACCGACCCGGGACAGGCAAACTATGGCTACACCTTC.